What follows are 27 T cell receptor beta chains derived from one specimen sequenced in a study of beta chain features in type 1 diabetes. The authors reverse transcribed all of the isolated RNA, so sequencing captured expressed TCRB transcripts. Some clones are missing from TCRdb's copy, which holds only in-frame ones; the method was immunoSEQ multiplex PCR. The table lists 300,000 to 450,000 clones, about 20% of them singletons. The sample was naive CD4+ T cells from blood. Every receptor here comes from a woman between 18 and 29 years old in good health.

The CDR3, as DNA: TGTGCCAGCTCACCAATGCGAACAGGGGAGAATGAAAAACTGTTTTTT. This encodes CASSPMRTGENEKLFF. The chain links TRBV18 to TRBJ1-4; the match to TRBD1 covers 7 bases. CDR1 and CDR2 (germline): KGHSH, LQKENI. This CDR3 has 16 residues. J was trimmed by 5 bases and V by 2 bases; bases with no gene match: 8. The variable domain in full, completed from reference TRBV18 and TRBJ1-4, reads NAGVMQNPRHLVRRRGQEARLRCSPMKGHSHVYWYRQLPEEGLKFMVYLQKENIIDESGMPKERFSAEFPKEGPSILRIQQVVRGDSAAYFCASSPMRTGENEKLFFGSGTQLSVL.

The rearrangement links TRBV30 to TRBJ1-2; D ambiguous. The CDR3 length is 10 residues. CDR1 is GTSNPN and CDR2 is SVGIG in the germline V gene (reference sequence). Trimming pared 2 bases from V and 7 bases from J, leaving 5 bases between. CDR3 amino acids: CAWSLSGYTF. CDR3 sequence (DNA): TGTGCCTGGAGTCTATCTGGCTACACCTTC.

In this sample, this clone turned up a few times. J is TRBJ2-3 and V is TRBV6-5; a weak D match, TRBD2 (6 bases). Germline V gene sequence: CDR1 MNHEY, CDR2 SVGAGI. The CDR3 is made up of 15 amino acids. V was cut by 0 bases and J by 6 bases, with 13 bases left in between. CDR3 amino acids: CASSYSDYRSDTQYF. The CDR3 DNA reads as TGTGCCAGCAGTTACTCGGACTACCGCTCGGATACGCAGTATTTT.

The table lists this clone with a few counts. The chain combines TRBV11-2 with TRBJ1-1; TRBD1 is a possible D gene (5 bases). V lost 3 bases, J lost 4 bases, and 15 bases lay in between. The germline gives CDR1 SGHAT, CDR2 FQNNGV. The CDR3 sequence is 15 residues long. This CDR3 is CASSFGRGFTTEAFF. Here the CDR3 DNA reads TGTGCCAGCAGCTTCGGAAGGGGCTTTACCACTGAAGCTTTCTTT. The full variable domain, with the rest looked up from reference TRBV11-2 and TRBJ1-1, is EAGVAQSPRYKIIEKRQSVAFWCNPISGHATLYWYQQILGQGPKLLIQFQNNGVVDDSQLPKDRFSAERLKGVDSTLKIQPAKLEDSAVYLCASSFGRGFTTEAFFGQGTRLTVV.

The chain uses TRBV4-3 and TRBJ1-2, with D tentatively TRBD1 (5 bases). The CDR3 length is 16 residues. V was trimmed by 0 bases and J by 5 bases, leaving 16 bases between them. Germline loops: CDR1 LGHNA, CDR2 YSLEER. The CDR3 bases are TGCGCCAGCAGCCAAGAGTTCAAACGAGGGACTTATGGCTACACCTTC. This gives the protein CASSQEFKRGTYGYTF.

The chain combines TRBV30 with TRBJ1-1; 8 bases match TRBD1. This CDR3 region has 13 residues. V lost 5 bases, J lost 1 base, and 3 bases stayed unmatched. The germline CDR1 and CDR2 sequences are GTSNPN and SVGIG (reference sequence). This CDR3 is CAWGDRPNTEAFF. In DNA, the CDR3 is TGTGCCTGGGGGGACAGGCCGAACACTGAAGCTTTCTTT.

The J gene is TRBJ1-1, the V gene TRBV18; TRBD1 agrees at 9 bases. Germline CDR1 reads KGHSH; CDR2 reads LQKENI. The ends lost 0 bases at V and 7 bases at J; junction bases unmatched: 9. There are 16 residues in the CDR3. The CDR3 region has the DNA TGTGCCAGCTCACCACCAACAGGGGGCTATCAGGGTGAAGCTTTCTTT. It encodes CASSPPTGGYQGEAFF.

This rearrangement joins TRBV25-1 to TRBJ1-2; possibly TRBD1 for D (6 bases). The CDR3 is 15 amino acids. Germline V gene data show CDR1 as MGHDK and CDR2 as SYGVNS. Trimming took 1 base from V and 4 from J, leaving 13 bases between them. The CDR3 nucleotides are TGTGCCAGCAGTGAATCAGAGGGGGTTGGCTATGGCTACACCTTC. Residues: CASSESEGVGYGYTF.

This clone occurred a few times. This chain connects TRBV6-5 to TRBJ2-5, with D maybe TRBD1 (6 bases). The length of the CDR3 is 13 residues. Germline assignment: CDR1 MNHEY and CDR2 SVGAGI. Trimming left V 6 bases short and J 5 bases short, with 13 bases between. CDR3 sequence reads: CASRPGGLETQYF. The CDR3 DNA reads as TGTGCCAGCAGGCCTGGGGGCCTCGAGACCCAGTACTTC.

The rearrangement uses TRBV11-3 and TRBJ2-7; 7 bases fit TRBD1. This CDR3 is 14 amino acids long. The germline CDR1 and CDR2 sequences are SGHNT and YENEEA. The J segment lost 4 bases and the V segment lost 2 bases, leaving 5 bases of the junction unmatched. CDR3 protein: CASSLYATGYEQYF. The CDR3 DNA reads as TGTGCCAGCAGCTTATATGCGACAGGGTACGAGCAGTACTTC. The variable domain in full, completed from reference TRBV11-3 and TRBJ2-7, reads EAGVVQSPRYKIIEKKQPVAFWCNPISGHNTLYWYLQNLGQGPELLIRYENEEAVDDSQLPKDRFSAERLKGVDSTLKIQPAELGDSAVYLCASSLYATGYEQYFGPGTRLTVT.

This clone was observed a few times. Here the CDR3 reads CASSPRGSNTDTQYF. The CDR3 bases are TGTGCCAGCAGCCCCAGGGGATCGAACACAGATACGCAGTATTTT. The chain combines TRBV7-3 with TRBJ2-3; D is possibly TRBD1 (6 bases). In germline, CDR1 is SGHTA, CDR2 FQGTGA. V was trimmed by 5 bases and J by 2 bases, leaving 14 bases between them. This CDR3 is built from 15 residues.

This clone came up a few times. The chain uses TRBV30 and TRBJ2-3, with D possibly TRBD2 on 6 matching bases. Per the germline V gene, CDR1 is GTSNPN and CDR2 is SVGIG (reference sequence). Trimming left V 6 bases short and J 2 bases short, with 9 bases between. The CDR3 totals 12 residues. CDR3 bases: TGTGCCTGCGCGCGGGACACAGATACGCAGTATTTT. This translates into CACARDTDTQYF.

The CDR3 loop reads CASSSGDGNQPQHF. The DNA for the CDR3 is TGTGCCAGCAGTTCGGGGGATGGCAATCAGCCCCAGCATTTT. The chain combines TRBV6-5 with TRBJ1-5, with D possibly being TRBD1 (5 bases). V lost 4 bases, J lost 2 bases, and 9 bases lay in between. Germline V gives CDR1 MNHEY, CDR2 SVGAGI. The CDR3 extends over 14 amino acids.

This clone was counted only a few times. CDR3 in amino acids: CASSDGEGTWEQYF. CDR3 DNA sequence: TGTGCCAGCAGTGATGGGGAGGGGACCTGGGAGCAGTACTTC. The chain couples TRBV6-1 to TRBJ2-7; 7 nucleotides agree with TRBD2. Unmatched junction bases numbered 9, after V lost 3 bases and J lost 7 bases. The length of the CDR3 is 14 residues. Germline V gives CDR1 MNHNS, CDR2 SASEGT.

This clone was seen more than once but under ten times. The CDR3: CASTQRGLHYEQYF. The CDR3 DNA is TGTGCCAGCACCCAAAGGGGGTTGCACTACGAGCAGTACTTC. V is TRBV6-5 and J is TRBJ2-7; D might be TRBD1 (6 bases). The CDR3 spans 14 residues. V lost 7 bases to trimming and J lost 3 bases, with 16 bases between them. CDR1 is MNHEY and CDR2 is SVGAGI in the germline V gene.

V and J are TRBV7-9 and TRBJ2-3, with TRBD2 identical over 15 bases. Trimming took 4 bases from V and 9 from J; bases not matched to a gene: 5. Germline V gene sequence: CDR1 SEHNR, CDR2 FQNEAQ (reference sequence). This CDR3 is built from 15 residues. Here the CDR3 DNA reads TGTGCCAGCAGCTCGGGACTAGCGGGAGGATGGACGCAGTATTTT. Its translation is CASSSGLAGGWTQYF. Looking up the rest from reference TRBV7-9 and TRBJ2-3 gives the full variable domain: DTGVSQNPRHKITKRGQNVTFRCDPISEHNRLYWYRQTLGQGPEFLTYFQNEAQLEKSRLLSDRFSAERPKGSFSTLEIQRTEQGDSAMYLCASSSGLAGGWTQYFGPGTRLTVL.

The chain links TRBV30 to TRBJ2-5; D may be TRBD1 (6 bases). The germline CDR1 and CDR2 sequences are GTSNPN and SVGIG (reference sequence). Trimming removed 4 bases from V and 1 base from J, with 7 bases in between. The CDR3 is made up of 12 amino acids. CDR3 protein: CAWNRVQETQYF. The CDR3 DNA is TGTGCCTGGAACAGGGTCCAAGAGACCCAGTACTTC. Full variable domain (rest looked up from reference TRBV30 and TRBJ2-5): SQTIHQWPATLVQPVGSPLSLECTVEGTSNPNLYWYRQAAGRGLQLLFYSVGIGQISSEVPQNLSASRPQDRQFILSSKKLLLSDSGFYLCAWNRVQETQYFGPGTRLLVL.

This sequence joins TRBV30 and TRBJ2-3; tentative D call: TRBD2 (5 bases). The CDR3 totals 10 residues. CDR1 is GTSNPN, CDR2 SVGIG, per germline (reference sequence). V gave up 7 bases and J gave up 6 bases, with 8 bases separating them. For the CDR3, the DNA is TGTGCCTTGTGGAGGGATACGCAGTATTTT. Translated: CALWRDTQYF.

A few counts support this clone. The chain combines TRBV18 with TRBJ1-5; D gene unclear. CDR3 length equals 14 residues. The V end was cut by 2 bases, the J end by 4 bases, with 9 bases between. The germline V gene encodes CDR1 KGHSH and CDR2 LQKENI. CDR3 amino acids: CASSPAGSNQPQHF. The CDR3 coding sequence is TGTGCCAGCTCACCAGCGGGGTCGAATCAGCCCCAGCATTTT.

There are a few counts of this clone. The rearrangement uses TRBV11-2 and TRBJ1-2; D is unresolved. Trimming pared 4 bases from V and 8 bases from J, leaving 14 bases between. CDR1 and CDR2 (germline): SGHAT, FQNNGV. This CDR3 contains 13 residues. CDR3 region: CASSSTPEGGYTF. DNA of the CDR3: TGTGCCAGCAGCTCTACTCCGGAGGGCGGCTACACCTTC.

The chain is built from TRBV5-6 and TRBJ2-7, with 10 bases lining up with TRBD2. The CDR3 spans 15 residues. V lost 1 base to trimming and J lost 2 bases; unmatched junction nucleotides: 3. Germline-derived CDR1 and CDR2 are SGHDT and YYEEEE. CDR3 nucleotides: TGTGCCAGCAGCTTGTGGACTAGCGGTGCCTACGAGCAGTACTTC. Protein: CASSLWTSGAYEQYF. Full variable domain (rest looked up from reference TRBV5-6 and TRBJ2-7): DAGVTQSPTHLIKTRGQQVTLRCSPKSGHDTVSWYQQALGQGPQFIFQYYEEEERQRGNFPDRFSGHQFPNYSSELNVNALLLGDSALYLCASSLWTSGAYEQYFGPGTRLTVT.

The chain combines TRBV18 with TRBJ2-1; 8 bases are a match to TRBD1. The CDR3 has 15 residues. J was trimmed by 6 bases and V by 6 bases; bases with no gene match: 10. Germline assignment: CDR1 KGHSH and CDR2 LQKENI. The CDR3 spells CASSLGQGAANEQFF. The CDR3 DNA follows: TGTGCCAGCTCCCTCGGGCAGGGGGCGGCCAATGAGCAGTTCTTC.

This clone was counted between two and nine times. The chain has TRBV4-1 and TRBJ2-7; 10 positions match TRBD1. After removal of 1 base from V and 3 bases from J, the junction contained 3 bases not matched to a gene. Germline V lookup: CDR1 MGHRA, CDR2 YSYEKL. The CDR3 is 15 amino acids. The CDR3 spells CASSQVGQGNYEQYF. In nucleotides, the CDR3 is TGCGCCAGCAGCCAAGTGGGACAGGGGAACTACGAGCAGTACTTC.

There are a few counts of this clone. The sample contains more than one DNA sequence encoding this CDR3. This chain uses TRBV2 with TRBJ2-2; 9 bases align to TRBD1. This CDR3 contains 14 residues. With V trimmed by 8 bases and J by 2 bases, 3 bases remained unmatched. The germline V gene encodes CDR1 SNHLY and CDR2 FYNNEI. Here the CDR3 reads CASRGQGNTGELFF. CDR3 in DNA: TGTGCCAGCCGGGGACAGGGAAACACCGGGGAGCTGTTTTTT. Full variable domain (rest looked up from reference TRBV2 and TRBJ2-2): EPEVTQTPSHQVTQMGQEVILRCVPISNHLYFYWYRQILGQKVEFLVSFYNNEISEKSEIFDDQFSVERPDGSNFTLKIRSTKLEDSAMYFCASRGQGNTGELFFGEGSRLTVL.

This clone was observed a few times. The rearrangement links TRBV7-2 to TRBJ2-7; no firm D call. Germline V gene data show CDR1 as SGHTA and CDR2 as FQGNSA. V was shortened by 5 bases and J by 6 bases, with 14 bases between the two germline ends. This CDR3 has 13 amino acids. The CDR3 sequence is CASSRPSGREQYF. The CDR3 coding sequence is TGTGCCAGCAGCCGACCCTCTGGGCGCGAGCAGTACTTC.

This clone was detected a few times. V usage is TRBV6-5 and J usage is TRBJ2-7; a possible D gene is TRBD2 (5 bases). V shed 7 bases and J shed 3 bases, with 7 bases lying between them. Germline V gene lookup returns CDR1 MNHEY and CDR2 SVGAGI. There are 11 residues in the CDR3. CDR3 residues: CASTTSYEQYF. CDR3 DNA sequence: TGTGCCAGCACAACTAGCTACGAGCAGTACTTC.

This clone was seen more than once but under ten times. In the same sample, other DNA sequences code for this CDR3. V usage is TRBV2 and J usage is TRBJ1-5; possibly TRBD1 for D (5 bases). CDR3 length: 13 amino acids. V was clipped by 6 bases and J by 3 bases, with 9 bases between them. Germline CDR1 SNHLY, CDR2 FYNNEI. This CDR3 reads CASRGGSNQPQHF. In nucleotides, the CDR3 is TGTGCCAGCAGGGGGGGATCCAATCAGCCCCAGCATTTT.